This T cell receptor beta chain emerged from a study of long-term antiretroviral therapy in people with HIV (dated 2022 in TCRdb). At the level of the whole study: The earliest samples were collected about a decade before the 2015 WHO recommendation for immediate ART, when ART was typically delayed until CD4 counts fell. This retrospective serial study examined whether starting ART and sustained HIV suppression were associated with changes in the composition and diversity of the TRB repertoire in peripheral blood. The cohort contributed roughly 190 cryopreserved PBMC samples from 30 to 35 adults with confirmed HIV infection, collected serially over a mean of approximately 6 years (range 1-12). Among the 30 to 35 participants with HIV, eleven to twelve were female. No cross-contamination during QIAcube processing turned up in test extractions that ran a monoclonal T-cell line alongside more than 30 polyclonal samples.

The immunoSEQ hsTCRB v3.0 assay was used at survey level resolution to sequence the TRB variable region. A depth of roughly 35,000-55,000 T-cell genomes per sample was targeted for TRB sequencing. TRB libraries were pooled and sequenced on an Illumina MiSeq using a v3 150-cycle kit. In the original analysis: Repertoire analysis ran in R within a reproducible Nextflow workflow covering QC, data transformation and analysis. LymphoSeq2, an R package for exploring AIRR-Seq data, was used to implement custom analyses. A handful of samples that yielded fewer than 5000 total TRB sequences were excluded, so that fewer than 200 HIV repertoires were analyzed. Among the 170 to 200 retained HIV repertoires, some 59 were collected before ART initiation and approximately 130 after ART initiation. Repertoires were downsampled to 5000 TRB nucleotide sequences, and summary statistics were averaged over 100 downsampling iterations. TRB sequences were retained for analysis only if CDR3 regions of at least seven amino acids were present. Two measures captured diversity: a Shannon entropy-derived clonality score and the Gini coefficient. Repertoire networks linked the top 5000 CDR3 amino acid sequences whenever two sequences differed by an edit distance of one. Antigen specificity groups and MHC restriction were predicted for TRB CDR3 amino acid sequences with GLIPH2. CDR3 amino acid sequences were matched against VDJdb and McPAS-TCR to flag known CMV, EBV, HIV or tissue antigen associations. Pre-ART, post-ART and control groups were compared with Wilcoxon signed-rank tests and Holm-Bonferroni correction. TCRdb's version of the immuneACCESS table is confined to in-frame rearrangements and falls short of the full clone set. An unresolved V gene accounts for under half of the shortfall where checked; the remainder is of unknown origin. That table furnishes V, J and clone size, whereas the DNA furnished D and trimming. This sample comprises roughly 20,000 clones, around 77% of them detected only once. More than 10% of the sample comes from the top ten.

Participants were included only if at least one PBMC sample before ART initiation and at least two post-ART samples were available. All participants with HIV were treated in the United States of America. Before DNA extraction, cryopreserved samples of roughly 0.95-10 million PBMC were thawed and washed. At the time of the earliest PBMC sample, participants with HIV were aged between roughly 20 and 60 years. Each participant contributed PBMC samples from 1-4 timepoints before ART initiation and 2-8 timepoints after ART initiation, with a median of 7 samples. For every participant, serial HIV viral load, CD4+ T-cell count, ART history and demographic data were obtained. Genomic DNA was extracted from unsorted PBMC with a Qiagen kit on a QIAcube, with processing performed in batches of 12 samples. To note about this clone: The antigen it recognizes is unknown. It has no much larger one-base neighbor in the sample; base qualities were not kept.

The paper's findings and limits, for the study overall: At every time point, the repertoire was dominated by expanded TRB clones first identified before ART initiation, although this dominance fluctuated and, in many PLHIV, declined after ART. ART initiation was associated with a significant increase in TRB diversity, but diversity stayed significantly below transplant donor controls even after long-term ART. Inferences about post-ART repertoire changes are limited because no data were available on ART adherence, viral resistance or therapy changes. Because pre-ART samples had limited cell numbers, profiling was done on unsorted PBMC rather than on sorted CD4+ and CD8+ T cells. The samples span the years 2004 to 2017, and the ART regimens used may be less effective than current regimens. CDR3 length ranges in HIV repertoires were narrower than in controls, and network structure suggested an antigen-experienced repertoire with only a slight naive shift after ART. Owing to limited PBMC availability, only the TCR beta chain was sequenced, without alpha chain pairing.

The germline V gene yields SGHNT for CDR1 and YENEEA for CDR2. V is shortened by 3 bases, J by 4 bases, and the region joining them spans 12 bases. The CDR3, from cysteine to phenylalanine, totals 14 residues. Kept here is only the CDR3 DNA, which spans 42 bases and is read in frame from base 1. Specimen: unsorted PBMCs, collected around 21 months before starting antiretroviral therapy. Rearrangement joined TRBV11-3 to TRBJ1-2; TRBD1 is a weak D gene call, 5 bases matching. This receptor was identified in a woman aged 40 to 50 with HIV. The nucleotide sequence is TGTGCCAGCAGCTTCGGGGGGGTCGGCTATGGCTACACCTTC. Protein translation: CASSFGGVGYGYTF.